The 8 T cell receptor beta chains presented below share a single source sample, sequenced in a study of blood T cell repertoires in COVID-19 (dated by TCRdb to 2020 to 2022). Receptor amplification or capture employed the immunoSEQ multiplex PCR assay. In its TCRdb copy, this immuneACCESS table keeps in-frame sequences only and misses some clones. Where compared with another copy, unresolved V genes explain less than half of these, and the others have no known cause. The sample table lists around 380,000 clones, roughly 80% of them with a count of one. 1.1% of the sample belongs to the ten largest clones. Sequenced: peripheral blood. The receptors here all came from a human donor with acute or convalescent COVID-19. The donor label of this sample is uncertain.

The rearrangement links TRBV14 to TRBJ2-3, with D perhaps matching TRBD2 (6 bases). Per the germline V gene, CDR1 is SGHDN and CDR2 is FVKESK. Trimming removed 0 bases at V and 8 bases at J, with 15 bases between. The CDR3 is made up of 15 amino acids. The CDR3 DNA is TGTGCCAGCAGCCAAGAATTGCGGGATAGAGGTACGCAGTATTTT. Amino acids: CASSQELRDRGTQYF.

The CDR3 DNA reads as TGTGCCAGTAGTATCGCGGGGCGGCGGCAGCCCCAGCATTTT. Translation gives CASSIAGRRQPQHF. The chain combines TRBV19 with TRBJ1-5, with D possibly being TRBD1 (5 bases). Germline-derived CDR1 and CDR2 are LNHDA and SQIVND (reference sequence). V was shortened by 3 bases and J by 7 bases, with 13 bases between the two germline ends. This CDR3 comprises 14 residues.

The chain has TRBV19 and TRBJ2-1; D perhaps matches TRBD1 (6 bases). V dropped 2 bases and J dropped 7 bases, with 21 bases sitting between them. This CDR3 comprises 17 residues. The germline V gene encodes CDR1 LNHDA and CDR2 SQIVND (reference sequence). CDR3 protein: CASSIFVRGTPANEQFF. The CDR3 region has the DNA TGTGCCAGTAGTATATTCGTTCGTGGGACACCTGCGAATGAGCAGTTCTTC.

V gene TRBV7-8 combines with J gene TRBJ2-7; tentative D call: TRBD1 (5 bases). Germline V gene lookup returns CDR1 SGHVS and CDR2 FQNEAQ. CDR3 length: 14 amino acids. V was shortened by 2 bases and J by 3 bases, with 11 bases between the two germline ends. CDR3 bases: TGTGCCAGCAGCTTATCAGGGATGGGCTACGAGCAGTACTTC. It is translated as CASSLSGMGYEQYF.

This chain joins TRBV6-5 and TRBJ1-2, with D unresolved. From germline, CDR1 is MNHEY and CDR2 SVGAGI. V lost 0 bases to trimming and J lost 8 bases, with 7 bases between them. The CDR3 is 12 residues long. The CDR3 DNA sequence: TGTGCCAGCAGTTACTCGAGCGGAGGCTACACCTTC. It encodes CASSYSSGGYTF.

A few counts support this clone. The V gene is TRBV18, the J gene TRBJ1-2; 9 nucleotides match TRBD1. V gave up 4 bases and J gave up 2 bases; unmatched junction bases: 5. CDR1 is KGHSH and CDR2 is LQKENI in the germline V gene. The CDR3 is 15 residues long. This CDR3 is CASSLQGTGNYGYTF. The CDR3 DNA sequence: TGTGCCAGCTCACTCCAAGGGACAGGGAACTATGGCTACACCTTC.

The V and J genes are TRBV7-9 and TRBJ2-6, with D perhaps TRBD2 (5 bases). V lost 5 bases to trimming and J lost 0 bases, with 8 bases between them. CDR3 length: 15 residues. Germline CDR1 is SEHNR and CDR2 is FQNEAQ (reference sequence). As DNA, the CDR3 is TGTGCCAGCAGCCCGACTAACTCTGGGGCCAACGTCCTGACTTTC. Amino acid sequence: CASSPTNSGANVLTF. The entire variable domain, with the rest obtained from reference TRBV7-9 and TRBJ2-6, is as follows: DTGVSQNPRHKITKRGQNVTFRCDPISEHNRLYWYRQTLGQGPEFLTYFQNEAQLEKSRLLSDRFSAERPKGSFSTLEIQRTEQGDSAMYLCASSPTNSGANVLTFGAGSRLTVL.

The chain employs TRBV5-1 and TRBJ1-2; a possible D gene is TRBD1 (6 bases). The V gene's germline CDR1 is SGHRS and CDR2 YFSETQ. Trimming left V 4 bases short and J 2 bases short, with 18 bases between. The CDR3 extends over 16 amino acids. CDR3 nucleotide sequence: TGCGCCAGCAGCACACAGGGTTTTCTAGGCAACTATGGCTACACCTTC. Amino acid sequence: CASSTQGFLGNYGYTF. Combining the CDR3 with reference TRBV5-1 and TRBJ1-2 gives the whole variable domain KAGVTQTPRYLIKTRGQQVTLSCSPISGHRSVSWYQQTPGQGLQFLFEYFSETQRNKGNFPGRFSGRQFSNSRSEMNVSTLELGDSALYLCASSTQGFLGNYGYTFGSGTRLTVV.